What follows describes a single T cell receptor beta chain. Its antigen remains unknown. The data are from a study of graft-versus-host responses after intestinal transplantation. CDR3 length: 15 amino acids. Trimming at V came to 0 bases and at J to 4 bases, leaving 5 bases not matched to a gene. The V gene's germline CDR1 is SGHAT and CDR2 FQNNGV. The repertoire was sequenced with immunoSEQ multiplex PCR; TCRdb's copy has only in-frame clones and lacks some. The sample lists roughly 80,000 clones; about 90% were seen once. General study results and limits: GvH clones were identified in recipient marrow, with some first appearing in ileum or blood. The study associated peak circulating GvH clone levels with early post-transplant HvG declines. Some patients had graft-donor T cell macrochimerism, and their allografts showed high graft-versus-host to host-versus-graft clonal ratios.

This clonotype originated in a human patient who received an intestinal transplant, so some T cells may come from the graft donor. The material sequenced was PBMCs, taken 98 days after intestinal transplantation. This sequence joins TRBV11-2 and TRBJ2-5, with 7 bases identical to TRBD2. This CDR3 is CASSLDLRGVETQYF. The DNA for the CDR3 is TGTGCCAGCAGCTTAGATCTTCGGGGGGTAGAGACCCAGTACTTC.